These T cell receptor beta chains were read from a single sample in a study of T cells in Graves' hyperthyroidism and ophthalmopathy. TCRdb analysed the multiplex PCR reads with MiXCR anew, one entry per CDR3 protein. The repertoire has about 400,000 distinct CDR3 sequences, just under 25% of them found once; the top ten carry around four fifths. The specimen sequenced was blood. The source is a man aged 50 or older with Graves' hyperthyroidism. Both conserved end residues are part of each CDR3. A D gene is named only where the DNA matches it firmly. Only some rows state a clone size, as once, few, many or a class for expanded clones.

d_gene: TRBD2
j_gene: TRBJ2-5
abundance: .
v_gene: TRBV20-1
CDR3aa: CSANGLAGEETQYF
CDR3nt: TGCAGTGCTAATGGCCTAGCGGGAGAAGAGACCCAGTACTTC

d_gene: .
j_gene: TRBJ1-2
abundance: .
v_gene: TRBV27
CDR3aa: CASTPLEGRYGYTF
CDR3nt: TGTGCCAGCACCCCCCTGGAGGGCCGCTATGGCTACACCTTC

d_gene: .
j_gene: TRBJ2-3
abundance: few
v_gene: TRBV2
CDR3aa: CASSESGYTQYF
CDR3nt: TGTGCCAGCAGTGAATCCGGCTATACGCAGTATTTT

d_gene: TRBD1
j_gene: TRBJ2-5
abundance: .
v_gene: TRBV28
CDR3aa: CASRPFGQGAETQYF
CDR3nt: TGTGCCAGCAGACCTTTCGGACAGGGGGCGGAGACCCAGTACTTC

d_gene: .
j_gene: TRBJ2-1
abundance: few
v_gene: TRBV28
CDR3aa: CASSFLLGGQFF
CDR3nt: TGTGCCAGCAGTTTCCTACTAGGAGGGCAGTTCTTC

d_gene: .
j_gene: TRBJ1-2
abundance: .
v_gene: TRBV27
CDR3aa: CASTWRGGGGGYGYTF
CDR3nt: TGTGCCAGCACCTGGAGGGGCGGAGGCGGAGGCTATGGCTACACCTTC

d_gene: TRBD2
j_gene: TRBJ2-5
abundance: many
v_gene: TRBV11-3
CDR3aa: CASSRGGRTFKETQYF
CDR3nt: TGTGCCAGCAGCCGGGGGGGCCGGACTTTTAAAGAGACCCAGTACTTC

d_gene: .
j_gene: TRBJ2-3
abundance: many
v_gene: TRBV2
CDR3aa: CASSLQGGDTQYF
CDR3nt: TGTGCCAGCAGTCTCCAGGGGGGAGATACGCAGTATTTT

d_gene: TRBD2
j_gene: TRBJ2-3
abundance: many
v_gene: TRBV20-1
CDR3aa: CSARGTSGTSTDTQYF
CDR3nt: TGCAGTGCTAGAGGGACTAGCGGGACTAGCACAGATACGCAGTATTTT

d_gene: TRBD1
j_gene: TRBJ2-1
abundance: .
v_gene: TRBV13
CDR3aa: CASSLGTGGNTEQFF
CDR3nt: TGTGCCAGCAGCTTAGGGACAGGGGGAAATACCGAGCAGTTCTTC

d_gene: .
j_gene: TRBJ2-3
abundance: few
v_gene: TRBV24-1
CDR3aa: CATSPPGSGDTQYF
CDR3nt: TGTGCCACCAGTCCGCCGGGGTCTGGTGATACGCAGTATTTT

d_gene: .
j_gene: TRBJ1-1
abundance: .
v_gene: TRBV12-3/TRBV12-4
CDR3aa: CASSSTPGVNTEAFF
CDR3nt: TGTGCCAGCAGTTCCACCCCCGGAGTGAACACTGAAGCTTTCTTT

d_gene: .
j_gene: TRBJ1-2
abundance: few
v_gene: TRBV28
CDR3aa: CASSRIPPWGRKGGYTF
CDR3nt: TGTGCCAGCAGTCGCATCCCCCCTTGGGGGAGAAAGGGTGGCTACACCTTC

d_gene: .
j_gene: TRBJ1-1
abundance: few
v_gene: TRBV7-9
CDR3aa: CASSYLQEGEAFF
CDR3nt: TGTGCCAGCAGCTATCTACAGGAAGGTGAAGCTTTCTTT

d_gene: .
j_gene: TRBJ2-3
abundance: .
v_gene: TRBV18
CDR3aa: CASSPSRTTSTDTQYF
CDR3nt: TGTGCCAGCTCACCTTCTCGGACTACCAGCACAGATACGCAGTATTTT

d_gene: .
j_gene: TRBJ1-5
abundance: .
v_gene: TRBV15
CDR3aa: CATSRGGPNQPQHF
CDR3nt: TGTGCCACCAGCAGGGGCGGCCCTAATCAGCCCCAGCATTTT

d_gene: .
j_gene: TRBJ2-5
abundance: .
v_gene: TRBV28
CDR3aa: CASSWSEETQYF
CDR3nt: TGTGCCAGCAGTTGGAGCGAAGAGACCCAGTACTTC

d_gene: .
j_gene: TRBJ2-5
abundance: few
v_gene: TRBV5-6
CDR3aa: CASSEGPKTQYF
CDR3nt: TGTGCCAGCAGCGAGGGGCCGAAGACCCAGTACTTC

d_gene: TRBD2
j_gene: TRBJ2-5
abundance: many
v_gene: TRBV11-2
CDR3aa: CASSFGRPTAGETQYF
CDR3nt: TGTGCCAGCAGCTTCGGGAGGCCCACCGCGGGAGAGACCCAGTACTTC

d_gene: .
j_gene: TRBJ2-3
abundance: .
v_gene: TRBV29-1
CDR3aa: CSVDEPDRTDTQYF
CDR3nt: TGCAGCGTTGATGAGCCGGATCGCACAGATACGCAGTATTTT

d_gene: .
j_gene: TRBJ1-1
abundance: .
v_gene: TRBV30
CDR3aa: CAWSITGGTEAFF
CDR3nt: TGTGCCTGGAGTATAACAGGTGGGACTGAAGCTTTCTTT

d_gene: TRBD1
j_gene: TRBJ2-6
abundance: once
v_gene: TRBV5-1
CDR3aa: CASSLERTGLAGANVLTF
CDR3nt: TGCGCCAGCAGCTTGGAGAGGACAGGGTTGGCTGGGGCCAACGTCCTGACTTTC

d_gene: .
j_gene: TRBJ2-5
abundance: .
v_gene: TRBV25-1
CDR3aa: CASSGYSPGGAYQETQYF
CDR3nt: TGTGCCAGCAGTGGATACAGTCCTGGCGGAGCGTACCAAGAGACCCAGTACTTC

d_gene: .
j_gene: TRBJ2-1
abundance: .
v_gene: TRBV6-2/TRBV6-3
CDR3aa: CASSRLGGYEQFF
CDR3nt: TGTGCCAGCAGTCGTCTAGGTGGCTATGAGCAGTTCTTC

d_gene: .
j_gene: TRBJ2-7
abundance: .
v_gene: TRBV5-6
CDR3aa: CASSLNDEQYF
CDR3nt: TGTGCCAGCAGCCTTAACGACGAGCAGTACTTC

d_gene: TRBD2
j_gene: TRBJ2-1
abundance: few
v_gene: TRBV24-1
CDR3aa: CATSDSRERGEQFF
CDR3nt: TGTGCCACCAGTGATTCGAGGGAGCGGGGTGAGCAGTTCTTC

d_gene: TRBD1
j_gene: TRBJ2-7
abundance: many
v_gene: TRBV28
CDR3aa: CASSLWGQGEYEQYF
CDR3nt: TGTGCCAGCAGTTTATGGGGACAGGGGGAATACGAGCAGTACTTC

d_gene: .
j_gene: TRBJ2-5
abundance: .
v_gene: TRBV5-1
CDR3aa: CASKIGQSQETQYF
CDR3nt: TGCGCCAGCAAAATTGGACAGTCCCAAGAGACCCAGTACTTC

d_gene: .
j_gene: TRBJ1-4
abundance: .
v_gene: TRBV7-6
CDR3aa: CASSFRETGPNEKLFF
CDR3nt: TGTGCCAGCAGCTTCAGAGAGACAGGACCCAATGAAAAACTGTTTTTT

d_gene: .
j_gene: TRBJ1-4
abundance: many
v_gene: TRBV6-1
CDR3aa: CASRTHHRATNEKLFF
CDR3nt: TGTGCCAGCAGGACCCATCACAGAGCAACTAATGAAAAACTGTTTTTT

d_gene: TRBD2
j_gene: TRBJ2-1
abundance: .
v_gene: TRBV27
CDR3aa: CASSPLLGGGVSYNEQFF
CDR3nt: TGTGCCAGCAGCCCTCTCCTGGGGGGAGGGGTCTCCTACAATGAGCAGTTCTTC

d_gene: .
j_gene: TRBJ2-7
abundance: .
v_gene: TRBV6-1
CDR3aa: CASRPRGAVEQYF
CDR3nt: TGTGCCAGCAGACCCAGGGGGGCCGTCGAGCAGTACTTC

d_gene: TRBD1
j_gene: TRBJ2-3
abundance: .
v_gene: TRBV7-8
CDR3aa: CASSPDTEGAADTQYF
CDR3nt: TGTGCCAGCAGCCCAGACACAGAGGGGGCGGCAGATACGCAGTATTTT

d_gene: TRBD2
j_gene: TRBJ2-2
abundance: .
v_gene: TRBV24-1
CDR3aa: CATSDSTGTSFTGELFF
CDR3nt: TGTGCCACCAGTGATTCCACCGGGACTAGCTTCACCGGGGAGCTGTTTTTT

d_gene: TRBD1
j_gene: TRBJ2-7
abundance: many
v_gene: TRBV6-1
CDR3aa: CASSHDRGEQYF
CDR3nt: TGTGCCAGCAGTCACGACAGGGGCGAGCAGTACTTC

d_gene: .
j_gene: TRBJ2-2
abundance: few
v_gene: TRBV6-2/TRBV6-3
CDR3aa: CASSYSLPNTGELFF
CDR3nt: TGTGCCAGCAGTTACTCTCTCCCGAACACCGGGGAGCTGTTTTTT

d_gene: .
j_gene: TRBJ2-1
abundance: many
v_gene: TRBV27
CDR3aa: CASSLRRDNEQFF
CDR3nt: TGTGCCAGCAGTTTACGTAGAGACAATGAGCAGTTCTTC

d_gene: .
j_gene: TRBJ2-7
abundance: few
v_gene: TRBV20-1
CDR3aa: CSAISYNPYEQYF
CDR3nt: TGCAGTGCTATATCCTACAACCCCTACGAGCAGTACTTC

d_gene: .
j_gene: TRBJ2-5
abundance: .
v_gene: TRBV6-1
CDR3aa: CASSENFWETQYF
CDR3nt: TGTGCCAGCAGTGAAAATTTCTGGGAGACCCAGTACTTC

d_gene: .
j_gene: TRBJ2-3
abundance: few
v_gene: TRBV20-1
CDR3aa: CSASPGKKLTDTQYF
CDR3nt: TGCAGTGCGTCTCCGGGAAAGAAGCTCACAGATACGCAGTATTTT

d_gene: .
j_gene: TRBJ2-1
abundance: many
v_gene: TRBV11-1
CDR3aa: CASSLEAGNEQFF
CDR3nt: TGTGCCAGCAGCTTAGAGGCCGGGAATGAGCAGTTCTTC